The clone carrying this T cell receptor beta chain was observed a handful of times. The antigen remains unidentified. Some clones are missing from TCRdb's copy, which holds only in-frame ones; the method was immunoSEQ multiplex PCR. The table lists about 480,000 clones, 87% of them singletons, with 10% to 15% in the top ten. This specimen belongs to a study of Ad26.COV2.S vaccination and SARS-CoV-2 variants. Study as a whole: Vaccine-arm donor from the placebo-controlled COV1001 Ad26.COV2.S trial. Participants got Ad26.COV2.S intramuscularly, once or twice 56 days apart. Overall study findings and caveats: Total T cell responses, in the TCR breadth and depth analyses, may have been underestimated. Spike-specific CD8+ and CD4+ T cell responses reportedly showed substantial breadth after vaccination.

Treatment reported: roughly 20 received Ad26.COV2.S at low or high dose, single or two shots; roughly five received placebo; per-sample allocation not given. Sampling was performed 63 days after the first vaccine or placebo injection. V lost 1 base to trimming and J lost 0 bases, with 7 bases between them. Per germline, CDR1 SGHAT and CDR2 FQNNGV. The CDR3 is 15 amino acids. The source of this sequence is a person between 18 and 60 years old who received the Ad26.COV2.S COVID-19 vaccine or a placebo. Material: peripheral blood, obtained in a trial of Ad26.COV2.S vaccine versus placebo. The rearrangement uses TRBV11-2 and TRBJ1-5; D gene unclear. The DNA for the CDR3 is TGTGCCAGCAGCTTAGGAGCATATAGCAATCAGCCCCAGCATTTT. Translation: CASSLGAYSNQPQHF.